The source of this TCR beta chain is a study of control samples from healthy donors and cancer patients. CDR3 length: 13 amino acids. Looked up from germline, CDR1 is LNHDA and CDR2 is SQIVND (reference sequence). After removal of 5 bases from V and 5 bases from J, the junction contained 5 bases not matched to a gene. Profiled with immunoSEQ multiplex PCR; TCRdb holds only in-frame clones, not every one. The sample lists roughly 200,000 clones; roughly 94% were seen once. Sequences were obtained from blood. This receptor was taken from a man aged 50 to 60 in good health. The J gene is TRBJ1-2, the V gene TRBV19; 7 bases map to TRBD1. CDR3 protein: CASSPGQLYGYTF. The CDR3, as DNA: TGTGCCAGTAGTCCGGGACAGCTTTATGGCTACACCTTC.